This T cell receptor beta chain was captured by sequencing in a study of blood T cell repertoires in COVID-19. Study background: COVID-19 samples from acute and convalescent phases originated in the United States, Italy and Spain. Nucleic acid was either cDNA or gDNA, and it came from T cells, B-cell-depleted T cells, or PBMCs.

As handled by the study authors: How many nucleated cells were present was estimated from reference gene primer amplification. Data came from immunoSEQ multiplex PCR; TCRdb stores just in-frame clones and leaves some out. V, J and clone size are those of that table, while D and trimming were read from the DNA. The sample lists under 300,000 clones; roughly 89% were seen once. Germline CDR1 is SGHRS and CDR2 is YFSETQ. J was trimmed by 2 bases and V by 5 bases; bases with no gene match: 7. The CDR3 runs to 15 residues. The chain combines TRBV5-1 with TRBJ2-1; TRBD2 matches 7 bases. This clonotype was sampled from a woman between 35 and 50 years old who had recovered from COVID-19. Sequencing was done on a sample of peripheral blood. In nucleotides, the CDR3 is TGCGCCAGCAGTTCGACTAGCAGTCCCTACAATGAGCAGTTCTTC. Translating gives CASSSTSSPYNEQFF.